A selection of T cell receptor beta chains follows, all from one sample in a study of cytomegalovirus exposure and HLA in healthy donors. The data were produced by immunoSEQ multiplex PCR, yet TCRdb's version contains in-frame clones alone and is incomplete. This repertoire shows around 150,000 clones, approximately 76% found once; its top ten account for 1.5% to 2%. The source material was PBMCs. Every receptor here comes from a man in his forties in good health and CMV-seronegative. Both conserved end residues are part of each CDR3. The order of the fields is V gene, D gene, clone size, J gene, CDR3 DNA, CDR3 protein. A D gene is named only where the DNA matches it firmly. The size field is filled for only some rows; it gives once, few, many or a size class.

v_gene: TRBV5-1
d_gene: TRBD1
abundance: few
j_gene: TRBJ2-2
CDR3nt: TGCGCCAGCAGTTGGAACCCGGGACAGGGTGGGCCCGGGGAGCTGTTTTTT
CDR3aa: CASSWNPGQGGPGELFF

v_gene: TRBV6-5
d_gene: TRBD1
abundance: NA
j_gene: TRBJ1-2
CDR3nt: TGTGCCAGCAGAGACAGGGTACGAGGCTACACCTTC
CDR3aa: CASRDRVRGYTF

v_gene: TRBV5-1
d_gene: NA
abundance: NA
j_gene: TRBJ2-1
CDR3nt: TGCGCCAGCAGCTTGAACTTCGGTGAGCAGTTCTTC
CDR3aa: CASSLNFGEQFF

v_gene: TRBV7-6
d_gene: NA
abundance: NA
j_gene: TRBJ2-2
CDR3nt: TGTGCCAGCCTCGGACAGTCAACCGGGGAGCTGTTTTTT
CDR3aa: CASLGQSTGELFF

v_gene: TRBV30
d_gene: NA
abundance: NA
j_gene: TRBJ1-5
CDR3nt: TGTGCCTGGAGTGTACAGGAAAGGCCCCAGCATTTT
CDR3aa: CAWSVQERPQHF

v_gene: TRBV11-3
d_gene: TRBD2
abundance: NA
j_gene: TRBJ2-5
CDR3nt: TGTGCCAGCAGCTTGGGGACTAGCGGGAACTGGGAGACCCAGTACTTC
CDR3aa: CASSLGTSGNWETQYF

v_gene: TRBV4-1
d_gene: TRBD2
abundance: NA
j_gene: TRBJ2-1
CDR3nt: TGCGCCAGCAGCCAAGGAACTAGCGGGACCCTCTTATACAATGAGCAGTTCTTC
CDR3aa: CASSQGTSGTLLYNEQFF

v_gene: TRBV2
d_gene: NA
abundance: NA
j_gene: TRBJ2-1
CDR3nt: TGTGCCAGCAGTGAGACGGGGGAGTCCTACAATGAGCAGTTCTTC
CDR3aa: CASSETGESYNEQFF

v_gene: TRBV19
d_gene: NA
abundance: NA
j_gene: TRBJ1-5
CDR3nt: TGTGCCAGTAGGGACAGCCGACGAGGGCCCCAGCATTTT
CDR3aa: CASRDSRRGPQHF

v_gene: TRBV28
d_gene: TRBD1
abundance: NA
j_gene: TRBJ1-2
CDR3nt: TGTGCCAGCAGTTTCCTTTGGACAGGCCCAAACTATGGCTACACCTTC
CDR3aa: CASSFLWTGPNYGYTF

v_gene: TRBV9
d_gene: TRBD1
abundance: NA
j_gene: TRBJ2-1
CDR3nt: TGTGCCAGCAGCCCTCAAGGACAGGCGGACAATGAGCAGTTCTTC
CDR3aa: CASSPQGQADNEQFF

v_gene: TRBV23-1
d_gene: TRBD2
abundance: NA
j_gene: TRBJ2-5
CDR3nt: TGCGCCAGCAGTCTTAATGACAGGGTGGGCAGGACTAGCGCCAAAGAGACCCAGTACTTC
CDR3aa: CASSLNDRVGRTSAKETQYF

v_gene: TRBV27
d_gene: TRBD2
abundance: NA
j_gene: TRBJ2-7
CDR3nt: TGTGCCAGCACGCCGGGACTAGCGGGGGGCGAGCAGTACTTC
CDR3aa: CASTPGLAGGEQYF

v_gene: TRBV4-2
d_gene: NA
abundance: once
j_gene: TRBJ2-7
CDR3nt: TGTGCCAGCAGCCAACTAACTATGGCCTACGAGCAGTACTTC
CDR3aa: CASSQLTMAYEQYF

v_gene: TRBV28
d_gene: TRBD2
abundance: NA
j_gene: TRBJ2-7
CDR3nt: TGTGCCACCCTCCCGGTGGCGGGGGGCGAACCCTACGAGCAGTACTTC
CDR3aa: CATLPVAGGEPYEQYF

v_gene: TRBV5-6
d_gene: NA
abundance: NA
j_gene: TRBJ2-7
CDR3nt: TGTGCCAGCAGCCCCAAGTCCGGGGGACGGTACGAGCAGTACTTC
CDR3aa: CASSPKSGGRYEQYF

v_gene: TRBV18
d_gene: NA
abundance: NA
j_gene: TRBJ1-4
CDR3nt: TGTGCCAGCTCGAGGGCGACCCTTGAAAAACTGTTTTTT
CDR3aa: CASSRATLEKLFF

v_gene: TRBV27
d_gene: TRBD1
abundance: NA
j_gene: TRBJ2-7
CDR3nt: TGTGCCAGCAGTGACAGGGGAGGCTACGAGCAGTACTTC
CDR3aa: CASSDRGGYEQYF

v_gene: TRBV5-5
d_gene: TRBD1
abundance: NA
j_gene: TRBJ1-2
CDR3nt: TGTGCCAGCAGCTCGCAGACAGGGTCCTATGGCTACACCTTC
CDR3aa: CASSSQTGSYGYTF

v_gene: TRBV5-1
d_gene: NA
abundance: NA
j_gene: TRBJ2-2
CDR3nt: TGCGCCAGCAGGGCGGAGCGCACGAACACCGGGGAGCTGTTTTTT
CDR3aa: CASRAERTNTGELFF

v_gene: TRBV4-1
d_gene: NA
abundance: NA
j_gene: TRBJ2-7
CDR3nt: TGCGCCAGCAGCGAAAGACAGAGCTCCTACGAGCAGTACTTC
CDR3aa: CASSERQSSYEQYF

v_gene: TRBV10-1
d_gene: TRBD2
abundance: NA
j_gene: TRBJ2-7
CDR3nt: TGCGCCAGCAGTGATTTGGCGGGAGGGCCTCTCGAGCAGTACTTC
CDR3aa: CASSDLAGGPLEQYF

v_gene: TRBV6-4
d_gene: NA
abundance: NA
j_gene: TRBJ2-7
CDR3nt: TGTGCCAGCAGTCTAACAGGGATCTACGAGCAGTACTTC
CDR3aa: CASSLTGIYEQYF

v_gene: TRBV27
d_gene: TRBD1
abundance: NA
j_gene: TRBJ2-7
CDR3nt: TGTGCCAGCAGTCTGGACAGGGGGCTCTACGAGCAGTACTTC
CDR3aa: CASSLDRGLYEQYF

v_gene: TRBV5-1
d_gene: NA
abundance: NA
j_gene: TRBJ1-4
CDR3nt: TGCGCCAGCAGCGTACCCCAGGGTCATAATGAAAAACTGTTTTTT
CDR3aa: CASSVPQGHNEKLFF

v_gene: TRBV19
d_gene: NA
abundance: NA
j_gene: TRBJ2-7
CDR3nt: TGTGCCAGTAGTATAGAGGACAACTCCTACGAGCAGTACTTC
CDR3aa: CASSIEDNSYEQYF

v_gene: TRBV28
d_gene: TRBD1
abundance: NA
j_gene: TRBJ2-7
CDR3nt: TGTGCCAGCAGTTTCTCGACAGGGTTGTCCTACGAGCAGTACTTC
CDR3aa: CASSFSTGLSYEQYF